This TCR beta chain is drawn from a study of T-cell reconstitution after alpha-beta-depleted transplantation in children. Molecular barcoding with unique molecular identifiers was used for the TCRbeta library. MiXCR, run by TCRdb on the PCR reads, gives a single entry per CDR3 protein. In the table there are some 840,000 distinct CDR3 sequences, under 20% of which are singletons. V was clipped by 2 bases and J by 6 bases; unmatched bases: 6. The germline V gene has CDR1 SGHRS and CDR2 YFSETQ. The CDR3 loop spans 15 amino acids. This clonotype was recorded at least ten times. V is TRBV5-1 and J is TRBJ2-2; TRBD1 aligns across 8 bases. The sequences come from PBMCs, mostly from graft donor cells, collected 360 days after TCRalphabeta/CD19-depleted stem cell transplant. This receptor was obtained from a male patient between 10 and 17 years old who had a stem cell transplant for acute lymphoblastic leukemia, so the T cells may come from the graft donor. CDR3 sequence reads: CASSLGQGRSGELFF. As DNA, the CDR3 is TGCGCCAGCAGCTTAGGACAGGGAAGGTCCGGGGAGCTGTTTTTT.